These 20 T cell receptor beta chains share one sample of origin, sequenced in a study of regulatory T cells in long-lasting Graves disease. Construction of TCR beta libraries relied on iRepertoire HTBI primers and on Arm-PCR targeting CDR3 regions. TCRdb reanalysed the multiplex PCR reads using MiXCR and keeps one entry per CDR3 protein. The sample yields hundreds of thousands of distinct CDR3 sequences, roughly 16% seen once. Time point indicated: newly diagnosed GD, antithyroid drugs for less than 3 months. PBMC RNA was the source of the TCR library. This sample comprised peripheral blood mononuclear cells (PBMCs), obtained at new diagnosis, from a patient treated with antithyroid drugs. Receptor source: a female donor with Graves disease.

This clonotype was seen a few times. V and J are TRBV5-5 and TRBJ2-5, with 8 bases aligning to TRBD1. This CDR3 contains 17 residues. Looked up from germline, CDR1 is SGHKS and CDR2 is YYEKEE (reference sequence). The J segment lost 5 bases and the V segment lost 1 base, leaving 13 bases of the junction unmatched. CDR3 bases: TGTGCCAGCAGCTTGATTGATTCAGGGGGCGAATGGGAGACCCAGTACTTC. This sequence encodes CASSLIDSGGEWETQYF. The variable domain in full, with the rest retrieved from reference TRBV5-5 and TRBJ2-5, is DAGVTQSPTHLIKTRGQQVTLRCSPISGHKSVSWYQQVLGQGPQFIFQYYEKEERGRGNFPDRFSARQFPNYSSELNVNALLLGDSALYLCASSLIDSGGEWETQYFGPGTRLLVL.

The chain is built from TRBV19 and TRBJ2-1; tentative D call: TRBD2 (6 bases). Looked up from germline, CDR1 is LNHDA and CDR2 is SQIVND (reference sequence). The V end lost 6 bases, the J end lost 0 bases, and 12 bases lay between the germline ends. CDR3 length: 15 amino acids. The chain's CDR3 is CASSSGVLSYNEQFF. In DNA, the CDR3 is TGTGCCAGTAGCTCGGGGGTCCTCTCCTACAATGAGCAGTTCTTC.

Ten or more counts support this clonotype. The CDR3 coding sequence is TGTGCCAGCAGCGGGACAGCATCAGCATATGGCTACACCTTC. It yields the protein CASSGTASAYGYTF. The V gene is TRBV12-3 or TRBV12-4, the J gene TRBJ1-2, with 7 bases fitting TRBD1. This CDR3 contains 14 residues. V lost 6 bases and J lost 5; bases outside the gene matches: 9.

This clonotype occurred many times. CDR3 DNA: TGTGCCAGCAGCGTAGCAAGGGGCCCCGGGACTGAAGCTTTCTTT. This sequence encodes CASSVARGPGTEAFF. The chain carries TRBV9 and TRBJ1-1, with D possibly matching TRBD1 (5 bases). Deletions cut 0 bases from V and 5 bases from J, with 14 bases between. This CDR3 is 15 amino acids long. CDR1 SGDLS and CDR2 YYNGEE come from the germline V gene. Drawing the rest from reference TRBV9 and TRBJ1-1, the complete variable domain is DSGVTQTPKHLITATGQRVTLRCSPRSGDLSVYWYQQSLDQGLQFLIQYYNGEERAKGNILERFSAQQFPDLHSELNLSSLELGDSALYFCASSVARGPGTEAFFGQGTRLTVV.

This clonotype appeared many times. The chain carries TRBV5-1 and TRBJ2-1; 7 bases agree with TRBD2. The J segment lost 9 bases and the V segment lost 0 bases, leaving 15 bases of the junction unmatched. Germline V gives CDR1 SGHRS, CDR2 YFSETQ. The CDR3 has 17 residues. CDR3 in amino acids: CASSLAAAGERTGEQFF. The CDR3 DNA sequence: TGCGCCAGCAGCTTGGCGGCCGCGGGAGAAAGAACGGGTGAGCAGTTCTTC.

In this sample, this clonotype turned up many times. The chain carries TRBV5-5 and TRBJ2-1; D is ambiguous. V was trimmed by 3 bases and J by 4 bases, leaving 17 bases between them. Per germline, CDR1 SGHKS and CDR2 YYEKEE (reference sequence). This CDR3 is 16 amino acids long. The CDR3 DNA reads as TGTGCCAGCAGCTCTATCCTCGCCCAGCGATACAATGAGCAGTTCTTC. It codes for CASSSILAQRYNEQFF.

This clonotype occurred many times. This chain uses TRBV13 with TRBJ2-1; D remains ambiguous. The CDR3 is made up of 12 amino acids. Trimming removed 3 bases from V and 7 bases from J, with 7 bases in between. Germline V gene lookup returns CDR1 PRHDT and CDR2 FYEKMQ (reference sequence). CDR3 protein: CASSFPENEQFF. The CDR3 DNA reads as TGTGCCAGCAGCTTCCCTGAAAATGAGCAGTTCTTC.

This clonotype was counted at least ten times. J is TRBJ2-7 and V is TRBV3-1; D gene uncertain. The CDR3 runs to 11 residues. Deletions cut 2 bases from V and 1 base from J, with 0 bases between. CDR1 and CDR2 (germline): LGHDT, YNNKEL (reference sequence). The CDR3 here is CASSQSYEQYF. The DNA for the CDR3 is TGTGCCAGCAGCCAATCCTACGAGCAGTACTTC.

V and J are TRBV10-3 and TRBJ2-3; 11 nucleotides match TRBD1. The CDR3 covers 16 residues. Germline V lookup: CDR1 ENHRY, CDR2 SYGVKD. V gave up 3 bases and J gave up 6 bases; unmatched junction bases: 8. The CDR3 region has the DNA TGTGCCATCAGTGATTCCCGGACAGGGGGCTTGGATACGCAGTATTTT. Translated, it gives CAISDSRTGGLDTQYF.

This clonotype was seen at least ten times. The chain recombines TRBV7-8 with TRBJ2-7; 8 nucleotides line up with TRBD1. CDR3 size: 14 residues. In germline, CDR1 is SGHVS, CDR2 FQNEAQ. Germline trimming cut 4 bases from V and 2 bases from J; bases unmatched to any gene: 4. CDR3 coding DNA: TGTGCCAGCAGCTCGAGACAGGGGCCCTACGAGCAGTACTTC. Amino acids: CASSSRQGPYEQYF.

This clonotype has a count of ten or more. V and J are TRBV24-1 and TRBJ1-4; TRBD1 matches 7 bases. The germline CDR1 and CDR2 sequences are KGHDR and SFDVKD. With 4 bases clipped from V and 5 bases from J, the junction kept 9 bases outside the gene matches. The CDR3 totals 16 residues. The CDR3 here is CATSDQPPGQNEKLFF. CDR3 coding DNA: TGTGCCACCAGTGACCAACCCCCGGGACAGAATGAAAAACTGTTTTTT.

The genes are TRBV7-2 and TRBJ1-2; tentatively, D is TRBD1 (5 bases). The CDR3 spans 14 residues. V was clipped by 6 bases and J by 4 bases, with 15 bases between them. The germline V gene has CDR1 SGHTA and CDR2 FQGNSA. CDR3: CASSENRRGYGYTF. The CDR3 DNA sequence: TGTGCCAGCAGTGAGAACAGGAGAGGCTATGGCTACACCTTC.

This clonotype has a count of ten or more. The gene calls are TRBV11-2 and TRBJ2-1, with D possibly TRBD2 on 7 matching bases. The CDR3 loop spans 13 amino acids. Trimming took 5 bases from V and 7 from J, leaving 12 bases between them. Germline values: CDR1 SGHAT, CDR2 FQNNGV. CDR3 loop: CASSPGGRNEQFF. CDR3 DNA sequence: TGTGCCAGCAGCCCGGGGGGCAGGAATGAGCAGTTCTTC.

At least ten counts were recorded for this clonotype. V and J are TRBV12-5 and TRBJ2-1, with D perhaps matching TRBD2 (6 bases). There are 14 residues in the CDR3. V was trimmed by 4 bases and J by 3 bases, leaving 10 bases between them. In germline, CDR1 is LGHNT, CDR2 FRNRAP. The CDR3 nucleotides are TGTGCTAGTGGTTCCGGACTAAACTACAATGAGCAGTTCTTC. Its protein is CASGSGLNYNEQFF.

This clonotype occurred many times. This rearrangement joins TRBV5-1 to TRBJ2-1, with a weak D call TRBD1 (11 bases). This CDR3 has 20 residues. V was pared by 5 bases and J by 6 bases, with 33 bases between. In germline, CDR1 is SGHRS, CDR2 YFSETQ. This chain's CDR3 is CASRSLAGTGGASGSNEQFF. CDR3 sequence (DNA): TGCGCCAGCAGATCGCTAGCCGGGACAGGGGGGGCTAGCGGGAGCAATGAGCAGTTCTTC.

This clonotype was seen repeatedly, ten times or more. The CDR3, as DNA: TGTGCCAGCAGTGGCCGGGACAGGAACACCGGGGAGCTGTTTTTT. Translating it yields CASSGRDRNTGELFF. The genes are TRBV6-2 or TRBV6-3 and TRBJ2-2; 7 bases align to TRBD1. V was pared by 5 bases and J by 1 base, with 4 bases of the junction left unmatched. Germline V gives CDR1 MNHEY, CDR2 SVGEGT. The CDR3 contains 15 residues.

V and J are TRBV6-9 and TRBJ2-7; 8 nucleotides line up with TRBD1. Germline V gene sequence: CDR1 MNHGY, CDR2 SVAAGI. The CDR3 runs to 15 residues. V shed 2 bases, J shed 4 bases, and the junction held 7 bases outside the gene matches. DNA for the CDR3: TGTGCCAGCAGTTATACGGCAGGGGGCACGTACGAGCAGTACTTC. It codes for CASSYTAGGTYEQYF.

This clonotype occurred many times. The chain links TRBV12-3 or TRBV12-4 to TRBJ2-6; D unclear. The V and J ends lost 3 bases and 0 bases respectively, with 15 bases between them. The CDR3 runs 18 residues. This CDR3 reads CASSFGPNWSSGANVLTF. CDR3 sequence (DNA): TGTGCCAGCAGTTTCGGGCCTAACTGGAGCTCTGGGGCCAACGTCCTGACTTTC.

V usage is TRBV7-7 and J usage is TRBJ1-4; no reliable D call. There are 15 residues in the CDR3. V was clipped by 5 bases and J by 1 base, with 11 bases between them. CDR1 is SSHAT and CDR2 is FNYEAQ in the germline V gene (reference sequence). For the CDR3, the DNA is TGTGCCAGCAGCCTCGGAAGTCGAACTAATGAAAAACTGTTTTTT. Its translation: CASSLGSRTNEKLFF. Full variable domain (remainder filled in from reference TRBV7-7 and TRBJ1-4): GAGVSQSPRYKVTKRGQDVTLRCDPISSHATLYWYQQALGQGPEFLTYFNYEAQPDKSGLPSDRFSAERPEGSISTLTIQRTEQRDSAMYRCASSLGSRTNEKLFFGSGTQLSVL.

This clonotype was seen at least ten times. The J gene is TRBJ2-7, the V gene TRBV30; D is unclear. There are 11 residues in the CDR3. V was shortened by 2 bases and J by 3 bases, with 5 bases between the two germline ends. The germline V gene encodes CDR1 GTSNPN and CDR2 SVGIG (reference sequence). CDR3 bases: TGTGCCTGGAGTTCCTACTACGAGCAGTACTTC. This encodes CAWSSYYEQYF.